This TCR beta chain was sequenced during a study of blood T cell repertoires in COVID-19 (dated by TCRdb to about 2020). Concerning the study at large: Samples covering the acute and convalescent phases of COVID-19 were provided by collaborators in the United States, Italy and Spain. Sample metadata almost always included a de-identified subject ID, COVID-19 status, age in years and sex. Subjects who had been exposed to COVID-19, were actively infected with it, or had recovered from it provided the deeply sampled blood TCRbeta repertoires that made up the dataset. The material from the prospective study consisted of cDNA or gDNA derived from T cells, B-cell-depleted T cells, or PBMCs. Samples were obtained from the ongoing ImmuneRACE study (first 160 participants) and from 1,200 or so subjects provided by 6 global collaborators. Where available, HLA class I and class II types were taken from metadata supplied by the sample provider and were not determined by assay-based typing. A freely available public database, intended as a resource for researchers studying the immune response to SARS-CoV-2, is where the repertoires were released.

Including the terminal cysteine and phenylalanine, the CDR3 comprises 13 residues. The entry retains the CDR3 DNA only, 39 bases that are in frame from base 1. V is cut back by 6 bases and J by 3 bases, with 4 bases in the junction unmatched. The CDR1 and CDR2 encoded by the germline V gene are MRHNA and SNTAGT. TCRbeta CDR3 regions were amplified from genomic DNA using the immunoSEQ Assay, a bias-controlled multiplex PCR. The source study handled its data this way. The number of nucleated cells in each sample was estimated by amplification of reference gene primers within the assay. To quantify the absolute abundance of each unique TCRbeta CDR3 rearrangement, sequence reads were collapsed and filtered. For each sample, productive Simpson clonality was calculated by taking the square root of Simpson's diversity index across productive rearrangements. TCRdb stores this immuneACCESS table with in-frame sequences only. Part of the clones is absent; in the studies checked, under half of the shortfall reflects unresolved V genes, and no reason is known for the rest. The V and J calls and clone size come from that table; D and trimming were worked out from the DNA. For this sample the table gives about 140,000 clones, of which over 75% were detected only once. The ten biggest clones cover approximately 2% of the sample.

Broad study findings and their caveats: Clinical and demographic metadata were provided uncurated, with the amount varying by source and participant.

This clone showed up just once. Its antigen remains undetermined. Per-nucleotide qualities are absent, and no much larger clonotype sits a single base away. Each collaborating institution followed its own protocols to collect whole blood in K2EDTA tubes. For TCRbeta analysis, collaborators shipped samples as frozen whole blood, isolated PBMCs, or DNA extracted from either of those sample types. Material: peripheral blood. This receptor chain uses TRBV6-4 and TRBJ2-7, and TRBD1 aligns with 8 junction nucleotides. The receptor was derived from a man aged 65 to 79 with acute or convalescent COVID-19. The nucleotides read TGTGCCAGCAGCTCAGACAGGGGCTACGAGCAGTACTTC. It encodes CASSSDRGYEQYF.